Included here is one TCR beta chain sequence, with context. Its antigen is undetermined. These data originate in a study of T-cell reconstitution after alpha-beta-depleted transplantation in children. Whole-study results and caveats: Most T-cell counts and diversity one year after the transplant came from T cells that were newly produced. Expanded graft clones numbering several hundred reportedly gave rise to alpha-beta T cells about two months after transplant.

V lost 2 bases and J 5 bases, leaving 13 bases between the germline ends. Germline V gene sequence: CDR1 SNHLY, CDR2 FYNNEI. The CDR3 length is 14 residues. Preparation of the TCRbeta library used unique molecular identifiers. TCRdb ran MiXCR on the PCR reads and lists one entry per CDR3 protein. Of about 980,000 distinct CDR3 sequences in the sample, roughly 29% are singletons; the top ten hold about 28%. The receptor's source is a boy under three years old who had a stem cell transplant for SCID, so the T cells may come from the graft donor. V is TRBV2 and J is TRBJ2-7, with a weak D call TRBD1 (6 bases). Sequenced here: PBMCs, mostly from graft donor cells, sampled 360 days after TCRalphabeta/CD19-depleted stem cell transplant. CDR3 loop: CASSEWQGLDEQYF. DNA for the CDR3: TGTGCCAGCAGTGAATGGCAGGGGCTGGACGAGCAGTACTTC.